The source of this T cell receptor (beta chain) is a study of CD8 T cells in Susac syndrome. Random hexamers were used to reverse transcribe an amount of 0.5 to 1 ug RNA. Amplification of TCR beta CDR3 across 54 Vbeta and 13 Jbeta was performed with immunoSEQ multiplex PCR. Each CDR3 protein is one row after TCRdb ran MiXCR on the immunoSEQ multiplex PCR reads. The sample lists some 190,000 distinct CDR3 sequences, more than 90% occurring once. TEMRA cells were enriched by FACS, and CD4+ and CD8+ T cells were negatively isolated. The CDR3 runs 9 residues. The V end was cut by 4 bases, the J end by 7 bases, with 3 bases between. Germline V CDR1 and CDR2: SQVTM, ANQGSEA.

Sequenced input: CD4+ T cells from PBMCs. The chain has TRBV29-1 and TRBJ2-3; D unclear. The receptor's source is a human donor with multiple sclerosis. The CDR3 loop is CSVGYTQYF. CDR3 bases: TGCAGCGTTGGGTATACGCAGTATTTT.